The 24 T cell receptor beta chains in this list originate from one sample, sequenced in a study of T-cell memory formation after mild COVID-19. In TCRdb, the 5' RACE reads were re-called with MiXCR into one record per CDR3 protein. The sample carries fewer than 300,000 distinct CDR3 sequences, 16% recorded once. Sequencing input: PBMCs or a T cell subset sorted from them (not recorded which). Receptor source: a man between 18 and 35 years old who had mild COVID-19 (a few samples of this study predate the infection). Cell type and time point are not known.

This chain joins TRBV7-2 and TRBJ2-7, with D uncertain. The length of the CDR3 is 13 residues. CDR1 is SGHTA, CDR2 FQGNSA, per germline. Trimming took 3 bases from V and 1 from J, leaving 7 bases between them. CDR3 DNA: TGTGCCAGCAGCTTGGGCAGATCCTACGAGCAGTACGTC. Amino acid sequence: CASSLGRSYEQYV.

This clonotype has a handful of counts. V gene TRBV5-1 combines with J gene TRBJ1-1, with 8 bases aligning to TRBD1. The CDR3 covers 14 residues. Germline V lookup: CDR1 SGHRS, CDR2 YFSETQ. Trimming took 4 bases from V and 5 from J; bases not matched to a gene: 7. CDR3 sequence: CASSLKQGGTEAFF. The CDR3 bases are TGCGCCAGCAGCCTAAAACAGGGGGGAACTGAAGCTTTCTTT.

Note on this clonotype: The junction shows a germline mismatch at one end, possibly a read error. The chain uses TRBV7-9 and TRBJ2-1, with D perhaps matching TRBD2 (5 bases). CDR1 and CDR2 from the germline V gene are SEHNR and FQNEAQ (reference sequence). The CDR3 loop spans 17 amino acids. CDR3 in DNA: TGTGCCAGCAGCTCCCCCGGCGGAGGACCGGGCTACGATGAGCAGTTCTTC. It specifies CASSSPGGGPGYDEQFF.

This clonotype was recorded a few times. The chain links TRBV5-1 to TRBJ2-5, with a weak D call TRBD1 (5 bases). V dropped 3 bases and J dropped 5 bases, with 26 bases sitting between them. Germline CDR1 and CDR2: SGHRS and YFSETQ. The CDR3 is made up of 18 amino acids. CDR3 coding DNA: TGCGCCAGCAGCTCGGCTATCTTTAGGGGTAACGAGTCGGAGACCCAGTACTTC. Its protein is CASSSAIFRGNESETQYF.

The chain is built from TRBV9 and TRBJ2-7; no clear D gene. Germline loops: CDR1 SGDLS, CDR2 YYNGEE. This CDR3 contains 14 residues. Trimming took off 6 bases at V and 0 bases at J, with 13 bases between the two ends. The CDR3 DNA is TGTGCCAGCACTAGGACGGGCAGCTCCTACGAGCAGTACTTC. This encodes CASTRTGSSYEQYF.

The chain employs TRBV9 and TRBJ1-6, with D perhaps TRBD1 (5 bases). Germline CDR1 and CDR2: SGDLS and YYNGEE. V was pared by 3 bases and J by 5 bases, with 15 bases between. This CDR3 is built from 16 residues. This chain's CDR3 is CASSGPGTVNNSPLHF. Here the CDR3 DNA reads TGTGCCAGCAGCGGACCCGGGACGGTGAATAATTCACCCCTCCACTTT.

The CDR3 coding sequence is TGTGCCATCTTGATGGAGCGGGACAGCGACTATGGCTACACCTTC. Its protein is CAILMERDSDYGYTF. This rearrangement joins TRBV12-3 or TRBV12-4 to TRBJ1-2; 7 bases agree with TRBD1. Germline trimming cut 10 bases from V and 3 bases from J; bases unmatched to any gene: 14. The CDR3 sequence is 15 residues long.

This clonotype was counted ten times or more. J is TRBJ1-2 and V is TRBV7-2; 9 bases match TRBD1. The CDR3 consists of 15 residues. The germline gives CDR1 SGHTA, CDR2 FQGNSA. Unmatched junction bases numbered 11, after V lost 5 bases and J lost 7 bases. DNA of the CDR3: TGTGCCAGCAGCATAACCGGGACAGGGTCAAGTGGCTACACCTTC. Translated, it gives CASSITGTGSSGYTF.

This clonotype was counted a few times. The V call is TRBV7-2, the J call TRBJ1-5, with D possibly being TRBD1 (5 bases). V was cut by 5 bases and J by 5 bases, with 10 bases left in between. CDR1 is SGHTA, CDR2 FQGNSA, per germline. This CDR3 has 13 residues. The CDR3 spells CASSHRQYQPQHF. Here the CDR3 DNA reads TGTGCCAGCAGCCACCGACAGTATCAGCCCCAGCATTTT.

V usage is TRBV2 and J usage is TRBJ2-2; 8 bases agree with TRBD1. The germline CDR1 and CDR2 sequences are SNHLY and FYNNEI. This CDR3 has 13 amino acids. This CDR3 reads CAAGTGNTGELFF. The CDR3 bases are TGTGCGGCGGGGACAGGGAACACCGGGGAGCTGTTTTTT.

Only a few counts were recorded for this clonotype. V and J are TRBV7-9 and TRBJ2-5; TRBD1 is a possible D gene (7 bases). The CDR3 sequence is 12 residues long. From germline, CDR1 is SEHNR and CDR2 FQNEAQ (reference sequence). V lost 8 bases to trimming and J lost 4 bases, with 11 bases between them. In DNA form, the CDR3 reads TGTGCCAGCTACAGGGGAGGAGAGACCCAGTACTTC. As protein: CASYRGGETQYF.

CDR3 in amino acids: CSVDRGNTEAFF. The CDR3 DNA follows: TGCAGCGTGGACAGGGGGAACACTGAAGCTTTCTTT. This rearrangement joins TRBV29-1 to TRBJ1-1, with TRBD1 matching over 9 bases. CDR3 length equals 12 residues. CDR1 SQVTM and CDR2 ANQGSEA come from the germline V gene. The junction had 0 bases not matched to a gene; V was cut back by 6 bases and J by 1 base.

A few counts support this clonotype. The chain joins TRBV29-1 to TRBJ2-7; 7 bases line up with TRBD1. Germline lookup yields CDR1 SQVTM and CDR2 ANQGSEA. The CDR3 is 13 residues long. V trimming: 7 bases; J trimming: 1 base; junction bases outside the gene matches: 7. The CDR3 coding sequence is TGCAGCGCCGGGACAGCCGTTTCCTACGAGCAGTACTTC. Protein product: CSAGTAVSYEQYF.

The rearrangement links TRBV5-1 to TRBJ2-2; D call uncertain. Germline loops: CDR1 SGHRS, CDR2 YFSETQ. V was shortened by 2 bases and J by 1 base, with 6 bases between the two germline ends. The CDR3 spans 14 residues. The CDR3 coding sequence is TGCGCCAGCAGCTTAGACGTGAACACCGGGGAGCTGTTTTTT. It yields the protein CASSLDVNTGELFF. The complete variable domain, with remaining parts taken from reference TRBV5-1 and TRBJ2-2, reads KAGVTQTPRYLIKTRGQQVTLSCSPISGHRSVSWYQQTPGQGLQFLFEYFSETQRNKGNFPGRFSGRQFSNSRSEMNVSTLELGDSALYLCASSLDVNTGELFFGEGSRLTVL.

This clonotype was found a few times. The chain carries TRBV4-1 and TRBJ1-5; TRBD1 agrees at 8 bases. V lost 4 bases to trimming and J lost 6 bases; unmatched junction nucleotides: 11. The CDR3 has 16 residues. Germline V gives CDR1 MGHRA, CDR2 YSYEKL. CDR3 loop: CASSPTTDRGRQPQHF. As DNA, the CDR3 is TGCGCCAGCAGCCCCACCACCGACAGGGGACGTCAGCCCCAGCATTTT.

The rearrangement links TRBV6-2 or TRBV6-3 to TRBJ1-5; D gene uncertain. Trimming left V 1 base short and J 0 bases short, with 7 bases between. CDR1 and CDR2 from the germline V gene are MNHEY and SVGEGT. The CDR3 length is 15 residues. The CDR3 loop is CASSYYGYSNQPQHF. Here the CDR3 DNA reads TGTGCCAGCAGTTACTACGGGTATAGCAATCAGCCCCAGCATTTT.

The V gene is TRBV7-9, the J gene TRBJ1-3; 9 bases line up with TRBD1. This CDR3 is built from 17 residues. The germline CDR1 and CDR2 sequences are SEHNR and FQNEAQ (reference sequence). V lost 3 bases to trimming and J lost 3 bases; unmatched junction nucleotides: 9. The CDR3 spells CASSFLPGQGSGNTIYF. In DNA, the CDR3 is TGTGCCAGCAGCTTCCTCCCGGGACAGGGAAGTGGAAACACCATATATTTT.

The rearrangement uses TRBV10-3 and TRBJ2-3; unclear D gene. This CDR3 is built from 12 residues. Germline CDR1 ENHRY, CDR2 SYGVKD. Deletions cut 4 bases from V and 4 bases from J, with 6 bases between. The CDR3 reads CAISAVADTQYF. CDR3 DNA sequence: TGTGCCATCAGTGCGGTGGCAGATACGCAGTATTTT.

This clonotype was counted between two and nine times. The chain couples TRBV29-1 to TRBJ2-3, with 9 positions matching TRBD1. V lost 8 bases to trimming and J lost 2 bases; unmatched junction nucleotides: 11. The CDR3 covers 15 residues. Germline V gene data show CDR1 as SQVTM and CDR2 as ANQGSEA. This chain's CDR3 is CSSRLGQGVTDTQYF. The CDR3 DNA is TGCAGCTCGCGCTTGGGACAGGGCGTCACAGATACGCAGTATTTT.

The chain uses TRBV24-1 and TRBJ2-3, with 7 bases matching TRBD2. V was clipped by 2 bases and J by 5 bases; unmatched bases: 6. Germline V gene sequence: CDR1 KGHDR, CDR2 SFDVKD. This CDR3 region has 15 residues. CDR3 amino acids: CATSDSRGLQDTQYF. The CDR3 coding sequence is TGTGCCACCAGTGATTCACGGGGACTACAAGATACGCAGTATTTT.

This clonotype has a handful of counts. The rearrangement joins TRBV10-3 to TRBJ1-2; 8 bases line up with TRBD1. Germline V lookup: CDR1 ENHRY, CDR2 SYGVKD. J lost 4 bases, V lost 4 bases, and 2 bases had no gene match. This CDR3 spans 13 amino acids. The CDR3 bases are TGTGCCATCAGTGGGGGACAGGCCTATGGCTACACCTTC. This codes for CAISGGQAYGYTF.

The chain joins TRBV7-6 to TRBJ2-3; 9 bases line up with TRBD2. The trim removed 6 bases at V and 2 bases at J, leaving 15 bases unmatched. CDR1 is SGHVS, CDR2 FNYEAQ, per germline. The CDR3 contains 18 residues. The chain's CDR3 is CASRLAVAGGRDTDTQYF. CDR3 DNA sequence: TGTGCCAGCAGACTAGCGGTGGCGGGGGGGCGTGACACAGATACGCAGTATTTT.

This clonotype appeared a few times. The V gene is TRBV18, the J gene TRBJ2-7; D tentatively reads TRBD1 or TRBD2 (5 bases each). Germline V gene data show CDR1 as KGHSH and CDR2 as LQKENI. The CDR3 spans 20 residues. The V end lost 6 bases, the J end lost 0 bases, and 30 bases lay between the germline ends. The CDR3 loop reads CASSTTGTAPSNQSSYEQYV. Here the CDR3 DNA reads TGTGCCAGCTCGACTACCGGGACGGCCCCATCTAACCAGAGCTCCTACGAGCAGTACGTC.

The chain recombines TRBV20-1 with TRBJ1-2; D remains unclear. Per the germline V gene, CDR1 is DFQATT and CDR2 is SNEGSKA (reference sequence). Trimming took 3 bases from V and 4 from J, leaving 12 bases between them. CDR3 length: 13 residues. CDR3 bases: TGCAGTGCTAGTGAGCTGGGTGGCTATGGCTACACCTTC. Translating gives CSASELGGYGYTF.